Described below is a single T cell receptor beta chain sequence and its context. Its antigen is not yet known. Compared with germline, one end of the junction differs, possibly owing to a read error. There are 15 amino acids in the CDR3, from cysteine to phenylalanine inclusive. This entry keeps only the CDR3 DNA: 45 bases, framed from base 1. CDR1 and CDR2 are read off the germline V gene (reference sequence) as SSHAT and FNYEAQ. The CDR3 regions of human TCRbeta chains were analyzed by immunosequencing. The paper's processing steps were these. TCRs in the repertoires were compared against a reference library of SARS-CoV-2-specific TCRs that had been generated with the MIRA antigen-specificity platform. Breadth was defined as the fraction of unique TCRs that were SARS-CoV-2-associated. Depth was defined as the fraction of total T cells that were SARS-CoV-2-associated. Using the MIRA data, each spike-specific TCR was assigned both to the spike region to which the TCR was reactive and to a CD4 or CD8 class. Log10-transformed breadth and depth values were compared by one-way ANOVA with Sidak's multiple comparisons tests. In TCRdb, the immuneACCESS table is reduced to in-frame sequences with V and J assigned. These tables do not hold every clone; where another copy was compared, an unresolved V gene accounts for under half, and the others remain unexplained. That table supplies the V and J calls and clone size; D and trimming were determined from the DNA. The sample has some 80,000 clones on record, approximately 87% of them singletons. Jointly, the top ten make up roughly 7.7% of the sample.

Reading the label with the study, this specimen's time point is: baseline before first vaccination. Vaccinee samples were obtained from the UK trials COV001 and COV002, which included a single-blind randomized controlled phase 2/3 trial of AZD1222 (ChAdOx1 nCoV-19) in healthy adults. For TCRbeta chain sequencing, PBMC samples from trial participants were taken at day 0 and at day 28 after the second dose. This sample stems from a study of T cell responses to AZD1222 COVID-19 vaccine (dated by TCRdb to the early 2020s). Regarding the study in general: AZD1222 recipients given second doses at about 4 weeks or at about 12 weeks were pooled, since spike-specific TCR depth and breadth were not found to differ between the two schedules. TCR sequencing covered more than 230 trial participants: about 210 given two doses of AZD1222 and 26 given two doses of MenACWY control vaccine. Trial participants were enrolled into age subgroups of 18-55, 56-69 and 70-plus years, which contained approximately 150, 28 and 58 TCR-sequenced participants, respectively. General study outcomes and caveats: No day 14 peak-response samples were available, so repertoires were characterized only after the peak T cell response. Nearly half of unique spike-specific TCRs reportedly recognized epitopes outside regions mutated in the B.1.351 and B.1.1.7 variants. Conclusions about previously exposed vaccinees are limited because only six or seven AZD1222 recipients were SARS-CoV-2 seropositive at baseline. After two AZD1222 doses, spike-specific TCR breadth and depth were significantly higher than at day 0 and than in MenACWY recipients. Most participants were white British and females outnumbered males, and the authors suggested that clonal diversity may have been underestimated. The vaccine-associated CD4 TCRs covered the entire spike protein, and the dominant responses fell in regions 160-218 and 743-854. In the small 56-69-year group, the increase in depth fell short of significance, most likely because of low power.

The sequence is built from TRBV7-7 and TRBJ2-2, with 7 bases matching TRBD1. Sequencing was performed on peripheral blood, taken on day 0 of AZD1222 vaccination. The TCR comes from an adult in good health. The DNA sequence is TGTGCTAGCAGCCCCCGGACAGGGAACACCGGGGAGCTGTTTTTT. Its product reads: CASSPRTGNTGELFF.